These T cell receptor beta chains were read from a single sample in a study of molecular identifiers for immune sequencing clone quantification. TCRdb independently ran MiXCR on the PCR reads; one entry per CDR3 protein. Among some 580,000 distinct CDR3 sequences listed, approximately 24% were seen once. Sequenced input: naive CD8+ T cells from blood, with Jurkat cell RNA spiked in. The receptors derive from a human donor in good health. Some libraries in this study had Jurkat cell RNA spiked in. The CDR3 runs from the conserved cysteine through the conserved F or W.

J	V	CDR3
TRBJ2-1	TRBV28	CASSLAGASDEQFF
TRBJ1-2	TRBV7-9	CASSNSGSGLGYGYTF
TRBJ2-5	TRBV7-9	CAGSPGHLLRETQYF
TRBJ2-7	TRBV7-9	CASSLFLDPRNEQYF
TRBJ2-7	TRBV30	CAWSVGTGPNYEQYF
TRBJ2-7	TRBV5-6	CASSQGQGFDEQYF
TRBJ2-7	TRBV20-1	CSARQLAGPPYEQYF
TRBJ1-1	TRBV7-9	CASSSDTRLAFF
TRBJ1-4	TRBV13	CASSSPSGQGSTNEKLFF
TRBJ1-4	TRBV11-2	CASSLIFSDAEKLFF
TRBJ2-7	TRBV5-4	CASSSMDGTYEQYF
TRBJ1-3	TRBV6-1	CASSEDIASSGNTIYF
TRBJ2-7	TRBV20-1	CSARLTSGASYEQYF
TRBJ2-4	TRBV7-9	CASSPPGPIAKNIQYF
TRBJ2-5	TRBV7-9	CASSEYQETQYF
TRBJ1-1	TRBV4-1	CASSQDRFGNTEAFF
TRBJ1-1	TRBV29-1	CSVEEGWAGRYRTEAFF
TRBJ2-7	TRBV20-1	CSARLGQGRDEQYF
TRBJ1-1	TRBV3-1	CASSQGAENTEAFF
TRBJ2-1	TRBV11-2	CASSLYLAGAYNEQFF
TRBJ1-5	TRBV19	CASSVEMGRHSNQPQHF
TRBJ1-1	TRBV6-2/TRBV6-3	CASNLLGGGTEAFF
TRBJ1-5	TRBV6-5	CASRPTVNQPQHF
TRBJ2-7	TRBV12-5	CASGRQELNYEQYF
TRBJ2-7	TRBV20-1	CSARPQGKNSYEQYF
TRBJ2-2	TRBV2	CASSVPAGAGELFF
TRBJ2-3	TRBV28	CASEDRGYTDTQYF
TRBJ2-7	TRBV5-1	CASSWGPNYEQYF
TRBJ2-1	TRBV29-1	CSVEDPGRAKVNEQFF
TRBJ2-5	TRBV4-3	CASSQSARASGSQETQYF
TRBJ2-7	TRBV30	CAWSLFGGTYEQYF
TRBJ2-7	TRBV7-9	CASSLLGVHYEQYF